This T cell receptor beta chain was identified in a study of T cells after yellow fever vaccination. Study findings and constraints: Compared with primary, the secondary response was weaker and peaked at day 5, not 15. One caveat is that FACS-sorted repertoires could contain abundant clonotypes contaminating from the bulk population.

The CDR3 length is 17 residues. V shed 0 bases, J shed 1 base, and the junction held 4 bases outside the gene matches. Germline CDR1 is DFQATT and CDR2 is SNEGSKA (reference sequence). TCRdb called the 5' RACE reads again in MiXCR, with one record for every CDR3 protein. There are approximately 340,000 distinct CDR3 sequences in the sample; 8.5% to 9% occur only once, and roughly 18% lies in the top ten. This clonotype was observed a handful of times. Antigen unknown. This sample comprised PBMCs, obtained on the day of the first yellow fever vaccination. The chain carries TRBV20-1 and TRBJ2-6; 9 bases are shared with TRBD1. This TCR was recovered from a man younger than 35 who received the YFV17D yellow fever vaccine. The CDR3, as DNA: TGCAGTGCTAGAGATCATGACAGGGGGTCTGGGGCCAACGTCCTGACTTTC. Amino acid sequence: CSARDHDRGSGANVLTF.